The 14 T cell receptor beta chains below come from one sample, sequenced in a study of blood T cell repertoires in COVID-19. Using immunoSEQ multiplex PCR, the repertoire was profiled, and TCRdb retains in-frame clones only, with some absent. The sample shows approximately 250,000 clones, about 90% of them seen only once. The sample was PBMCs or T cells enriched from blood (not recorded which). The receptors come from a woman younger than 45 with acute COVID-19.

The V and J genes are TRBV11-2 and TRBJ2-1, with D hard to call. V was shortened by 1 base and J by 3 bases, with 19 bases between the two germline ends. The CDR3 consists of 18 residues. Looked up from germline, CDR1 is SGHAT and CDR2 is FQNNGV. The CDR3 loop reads CASSLASFERTYYNEQFF. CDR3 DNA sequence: TGTGCCAGCAGCTTAGCTTCTTTTGAGCGTACCTACTACAATGAGCAGTTCTTC.

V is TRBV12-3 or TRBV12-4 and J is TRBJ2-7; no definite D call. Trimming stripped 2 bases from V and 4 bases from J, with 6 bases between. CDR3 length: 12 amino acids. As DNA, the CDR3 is TGTGCCAGCAGTTTAACGCGGTACGAGCAGTACTTC. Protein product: CASSLTRYEQYF.

Here the CDR3 reads CASSHPSGRAGEQFF. CDR3 coding DNA: TGTGCCAGCAGCCATCCTAGCGGGAGGGCTGGCGAGCAGTTCTTC. The gene calls are TRBV9 and TRBJ2-1; the match to TRBD2 covers 12 bases. Germline-derived CDR1 and CDR2 are SGDLS and YYNGEE. The CDR3 has 15 amino acids. V shed 4 bases, J shed 10 bases, and the junction held 9 bases outside the gene matches.

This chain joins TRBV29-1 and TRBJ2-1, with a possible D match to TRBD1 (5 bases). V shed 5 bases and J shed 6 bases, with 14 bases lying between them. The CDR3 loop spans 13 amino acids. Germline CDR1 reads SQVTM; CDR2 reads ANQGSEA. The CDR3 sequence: CSVRVGQTNEQFF. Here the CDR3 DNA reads TGCAGCGTTAGGGTGGGGCAGACCAATGAGCAGTTCTTC.

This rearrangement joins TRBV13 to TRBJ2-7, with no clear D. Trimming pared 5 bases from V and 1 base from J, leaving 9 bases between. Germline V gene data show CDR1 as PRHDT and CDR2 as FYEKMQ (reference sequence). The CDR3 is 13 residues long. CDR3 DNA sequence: TGTGCCAGCAGCCCGTCCCTATCCTACGAGCAGTACTTC. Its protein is CASSPSLSYEQYF.

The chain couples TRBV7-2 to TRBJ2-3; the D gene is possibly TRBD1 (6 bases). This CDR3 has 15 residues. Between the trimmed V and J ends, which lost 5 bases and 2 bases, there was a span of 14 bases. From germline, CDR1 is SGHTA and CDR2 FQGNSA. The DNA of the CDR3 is TGTGCCAGCAGCAAGACAGGTGATGCCACAGATACGCAGTATTTT. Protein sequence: CASSKTGDATDTQYF.

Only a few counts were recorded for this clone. In DNA, the CDR3 is TGTGCCAGCTCACCACTAGGGGAGGCTGAAGCTTTCTTT. Amino acids: CASSPLGEAEAFF. The V call is TRBV18, the J call TRBJ1-1; possible D gene TRBD1, 5 bases. Germline V gives CDR1 KGHSH, CDR2 LQKENI. Trimming left V 1 base short and J 6 bases short, with 9 bases between. CDR3 length equals 13 residues.

The CDR3 DNA is TGTGCCAGTAGTACCTGGACTAGCGGCACCGGGGAGCTGTTTTTT. This translates into CASSTWTSGTGELFF. This chain uses TRBV19 with TRBJ2-2; 10 nucleotides agree with TRBD2. The V and J ends lost 4 bases and 4 bases, in that order; junction bases with no gene match: 3. This CDR3 spans 15 amino acids. Germline values: CDR1 LNHDA, CDR2 SQIVND (reference sequence).

The CDR3: CASRTDINEKLFF. CDR3 DNA sequence: TGTGCCAGCAGGACAGATATTAATGAAAAACTGTTTTTT. The J gene is TRBJ1-4, the V gene TRBV12-3 or TRBV12-4, with D possibly matching TRBD1 (5 bases). The CDR3 consists of 13 residues. Trimming cost V 6 bases and J 4 bases, with 9 bases left between them.

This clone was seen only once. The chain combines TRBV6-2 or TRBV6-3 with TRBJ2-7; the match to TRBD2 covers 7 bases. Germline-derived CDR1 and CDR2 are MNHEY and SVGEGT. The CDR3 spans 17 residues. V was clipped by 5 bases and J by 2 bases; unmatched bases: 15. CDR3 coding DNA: TGTGCCAGCAGTCAGGATAGTGGCGGGAGAGGGCCCTACGAGCAGTACTTC. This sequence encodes CASSQDSGGRGPYEQYF.

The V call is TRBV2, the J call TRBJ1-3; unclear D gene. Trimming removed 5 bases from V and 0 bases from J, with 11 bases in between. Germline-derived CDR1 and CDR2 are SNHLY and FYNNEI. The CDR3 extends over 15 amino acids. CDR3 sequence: CASSRDSGSGNTIYF. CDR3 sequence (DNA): TGTGCCAGCAGTAGAGACTCCGGCTCTGGAAACACCATATATTTT.

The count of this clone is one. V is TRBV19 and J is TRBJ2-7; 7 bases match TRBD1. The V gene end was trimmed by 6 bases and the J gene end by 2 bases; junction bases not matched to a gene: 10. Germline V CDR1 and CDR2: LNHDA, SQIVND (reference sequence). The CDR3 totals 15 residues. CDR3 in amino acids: CASRSADRRTYEQYF. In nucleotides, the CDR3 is TGTGCCAGTAGGTCCGCGGACAGGCGAACCTACGAGCAGTACTTC.

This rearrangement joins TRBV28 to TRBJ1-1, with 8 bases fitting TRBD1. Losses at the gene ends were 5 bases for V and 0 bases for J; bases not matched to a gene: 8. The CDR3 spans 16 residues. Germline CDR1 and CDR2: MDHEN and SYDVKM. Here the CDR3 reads CASSPGQVNMNTEAFF. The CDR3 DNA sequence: TGTGCCAGCAGTCCGGGACAGGTGAACATGAACACTGAAGCTTTCTTT.

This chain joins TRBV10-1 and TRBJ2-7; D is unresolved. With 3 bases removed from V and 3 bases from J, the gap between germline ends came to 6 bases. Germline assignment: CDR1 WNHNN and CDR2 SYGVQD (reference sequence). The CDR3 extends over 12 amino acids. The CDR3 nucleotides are TGCGCCAGCAGTGACAGATTCTACGAGCAGTACTTC. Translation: CASSDRFYEQYF.